This entry features one T cell receptor beta chain sequence. The CDR3 sequence is 16 residues long. Germline V lookup: CDR1 SGHNT, CDR2 YYREEE (reference sequence). Trimming at V came to 1 base and at J to 2 bases, leaving 8 bases not matched to a gene. The data are from a study of shared clonotypes between healthy human individuals. The test was conducted at deep level. Every subset had its genomic DNA shared out evenly among several immunoSEQ plates. Here immunoSEQ multiplex PCR was the method, and the copy in TCRdb shows in-frame clones only, minus some. This table holds 2 million to 2.5 million clones, around 95% found once.

The chain employs TRBV5-4 and TRBJ2-7; 8 nucleotides align to TRBD2. The sequenced sample consisted of naive CD4+ T cells sorted from blood. Sample subset: CD45RA+ positively selected. The source of this sequence is a man aged 18 to 35 in good health. DNA of the CDR3: TGTGCCAGCAGCTTGTTTGGCGGGGGGCTGACCTACGAGCAGTACTTC. This encodes CASSLFGGGLTYEQYF.